This T cell receptor (beta chain) emerged from a study of blood T cells in healthy people across ages. Trimming removed 8 bases from V and 8 bases from J; junction bases left unmatched: 15. CDR3 length equals 14 residues. Germline CDR1 is SQVTM and CDR2 is ANQGSEA. As for this clonotype: Its antigen is as yet unknown.

Through a sample-barcoded 5' primer and a J-beta primer mix, a second PCR was run for roughly 6 to 11 cycles. A template-switch adaptor with 12 random nucleotides tagged each cDNA molecule. Per-sample output comprised a minimum of 3 million paired-end reads containing CDR3. TCRdb recomputed calls from the 5' RACE reads with MiXCR, one row per CDR3 protein. This sample has about 730,000 distinct CDR3 sequences; 43% occur once, and the top ten carry 20%. Notes on the study in general: Greater diversity and more naive CD4+ cells were seen in long-lived donors than in aged donors. Older age went with lower TCR beta diversity per million T cells, in a roughly linear way.

The specimen sequenced was blood. The sequence came from a woman aged 55-69 years in good health. The chain recombines TRBV29-1 with TRBJ2-1, with TRBD2 matching 7 bases. This CDR3 reads CSIVWRDYSDEQFF. Written as DNA, the CDR3 is TGCAGCATCGTTTGGAGGGACTATAGCGATGAGCAGTTCTTC.